The clone carrying this T cell receptor beta chain was observed a few times. Antigen specificity is unknown. The protocol was immunoSEQ multiplex PCR, while the TCRdb copy is restricted to in-frame clones and leaves out a portion. The table shows about 2,500,000 clones, with just over 90% occurring only once. CDR1 and CDR2 (germline): LNHDA, SQIVND (reference sequence). V shed 0 bases and J shed 1 base, with 6 bases lying between them. The CDR3 extends over 14 amino acids. The data were taken from a study of shared clonotypes between healthy human individuals. Findings and limits, study-wide: Four donors held 5% to 5.5% of naive CD4 clonotypes in common. Naive subsets generally exceeded memory subsets in estimated richness.

J is TRBJ1-1 and V is TRBV19; D uncertain. This clonotype was obtained from a man between 18 and 35 years old in good health. The sample comprised naive CD4+ T cells sorted from blood. As for subset: CD45RA+ positively selected. The CDR3 loop is CASSIDSRNTEAFF. CDR3 nucleotide sequence: TGTGCCAGTAGTATAGACAGCCGGAACACTGAAGCTTTCTTT.